This entry lists 32 T cell receptor beta chains sequenced from one sample in a study of blood T cell repertoires in COVID-19. Assay: immunoSEQ multiplex PCR; the TCRdb copy retains only in-frame clones and omits some. The table has 95,000 to 150,000 clones, around four fifths seen once. The source material was peripheral blood. These receptors came from a man aged 55 to 70 with acute or convalescent COVID-19.

This clone was observed a single time. The V and J genes are TRBV5-1 and TRBJ1-2; D may be TRBD1 (5 bases). This CDR3 spans 17 amino acids. The V gene's germline CDR1 is SGHRS and CDR2 YFSETQ. V was clipped by 3 bases and J by 6 bases, with 24 bases between them. CDR3 sequence (DNA): TGCGCCAGCAGCTGGACAACCCGGCCCCAGGGAAGTCATGGCTACACCTTC. Encoded protein: CASSWTTRPQGSHGYTF.

The V and J genes are TRBV5-1 and TRBJ2-1; weak D call: TRBD2 (6 bases). The CDR3 is 16 amino acids. CDR1 and CDR2 (germline): SGHRS, YFSETQ. Trimming took 3 bases from V and 4 from J, leaving 17 bases between them. The CDR3 coding sequence is TGCGCCAGCAGCTCGAGGATTGTCGCGGGGTACAATGAGCAGTTCTTC. It encodes CASSSRIVAGYNEQFF.

The chain joins TRBV5-1 to TRBJ1-5; 9 nucleotides align to TRBD1. Trimming cost V 4 bases and J 2 bases; bases outside gene matches: 1. Germline V CDR1 and CDR2: SGHRS, YFSETQ. This CDR3 region has 14 residues. CDR3 bases: TGCGCCAGCAGCCGGACAGGGGGCAATCAGCCCCAGCATTTT. Residues: CASSRTGGNQPQHF. Full variable domain (missing parts from reference TRBV5-1 and TRBJ1-5): KAGVTQTPRYLIKTRGQQVTLSCSPISGHRSVSWYQQTPGQGLQFLFEYFSETQRNKGNFPGRFSGRQFSNSRSEMNVSTLELGDSALYLCASSRTGGNQPQHFGDGTRLSIL.

This rearrangement joins TRBV7-9 to TRBJ2-7, with D possibly matching TRBD2 (5 bases). The V gene lost 6 bases and the J gene lost 2 bases, with 11 bases spanning the gap. The germline CDR1 and CDR2 sequences are SEHNR and FQNEAQ (reference sequence). This CDR3 has 13 amino acids. The CDR3 DNA sequence: TGTGCCAGCAGTCGAAGCGGAACCTACGAGCAGTACTTC. It encodes CASSRSGTYEQYF.

This clone was seen a few times. This chain connects TRBV28 to TRBJ1-2; unclear D gene. The length of the CDR3 is 15 residues. V lost 5 bases and J lost 3, with 16 bases in between. Germline assignment: CDR1 MDHEN and CDR2 SYDVKM. This CDR3 is CASSRPWISDYGYTF. For the CDR3, the DNA is TGTGCCAGCAGTCGACCCTGGATAAGCGACTATGGCTACACCTTC.

This sequence joins TRBV29-1 and TRBJ1-4; D is possibly TRBD1 (5 bases). The germline CDR1 and CDR2 sequences are SQVTM and ANQGSEA. The CDR3 spans 13 residues. Trimming took off 4 bases at V and 3 bases at J, with 9 bases between the two ends. This chain's CDR3 is CSVGVRANEKLFF. CDR3 bases: TGCAGCGTTGGAGTCAGGGCTAATGAAAAACTGTTTTTT. The whole variable domain, filled in from reference TRBV29-1 and TRBJ1-4, reads SAVISQKPSRDICQRGTSLTIQCQVDSQVTMMFWYRQQPGQSLTLIATANQGSEATYESGFVIDKFPISRPNLTFSTLTVSNMSPEDSSIYLCSVGVRANEKLFFGSGTQLSVL.

This clone has only one observation. The rearrangement uses TRBV5-4 and TRBJ2-5, with TRBD2 matching 11 bases. CDR3 length: 17 amino acids. The V segment lost 1 base and the J segment 7 bases; nucleotides outside the gene matches: 12. Germline CDR1 SGHNT, CDR2 YYREEE (reference sequence). The CDR3 is CASSLLSLAGGPGTQYF. CDR3 in DNA: TGTGCCAGCAGCTTGCTTAGCTTAGCGGGAGGGCCCGGGACCCAGTACTTC.

This clone was observed once. The chain carries TRBV6-5 and TRBJ2-7; maybe TRBD1 (5 bases). CDR1 is MNHEY and CDR2 is SVGAGI in the germline V gene. The CDR3 has 12 residues. Between the trimmed V and J ends, which lost 6 bases and 6 bases, there was a span of 12 bases. DNA of the CDR3: TGTGCCAGCAGACCCAACACAGGCGAGCAGTACTTC. This sequence encodes CASRPNTGEQYF.

This chain uses TRBV12-3 or TRBV12-4 with TRBJ2-7; the match to TRBD1 covers 7 bases. J was trimmed by 0 bases and V by 6 bases; bases with no gene match: 2. This CDR3 region has 13 residues. As DNA, the CDR3 is TGTGCCAGCAGACGGGACAGCTCCTACGAGCAGTACTTC. It yields the protein CASRRDSSYEQYF.

The chain is built from TRBV18 and TRBJ1-4, with a weak D call TRBD1 (5 bases). The CDR3 spans 18 residues. Germline CDR1 and CDR2: KGHSH and LQKENI. V lost 1 base, J lost 8 bases, and 23 bases lay in between. The CDR3 DNA sequence: TGTGCCAGCTCACCACTGCCACTTACCGGGACTTCTATGGAAAAACTGTTTTTT. Its translation is CASSPLPLTGTSMEKLFF. The variable domain in full, completed from reference TRBV18 and TRBJ1-4, reads NAGVMQNPRHLVRRRGQEARLRCSPMKGHSHVYWYRQLPEEGLKFMVYLQKENIIDESGMPKERFSAEFPKEGPSILRIQQVVRGDSAAYFCASSPLPLTGTSMEKLFFGSGTQLSVL.

The gene calls are TRBV2 and TRBJ2-7; 10 bases fit TRBD2. The V gene end was trimmed by 5 bases and the J gene end by 5 bases; junction bases not matched to a gene: 6. Germline assignment: CDR1 SNHLY and CDR2 FYNNEI. The CDR3 length is 14 residues. Written as DNA, the CDR3 is TGTGCCAGCAGTAGGCTAGCGGGAGTAAACGAGCAGTACTTC. Translated: CASSRLAGVNEQYF.

The rearrangement links TRBV9 to TRBJ2-7; 9 positions match TRBD2. Germline CDR1 is SGDLS and CDR2 is YYNGEE. V lost 3 bases to trimming and J lost 5 bases; unmatched junction nucleotides: 9. The CDR3 is 15 amino acids. Written as DNA, the CDR3 is TGTGCCAGCAGCGCGAGGGCGGGAGGGCCGAACGAGCAGTACTTC. Translated, it gives CASSARAGGPNEQYF.

In its sample, this clone was seen a few times. CDR3 region: CASSHWGGRMNTEAFF. The DNA of the CDR3 is TGTGCCAGCAGCCACTGGGGGGGGCGCATGAACACTGAAGCTTTCTTT. This chain uses TRBV7-2 with TRBJ1-1, with D tentatively TRBD1 (6 bases). Germline V gene data show CDR1 as SGHTA and CDR2 as FQGNSA. The V end lost 5 bases, the J end lost 0 bases, and 16 bases lay between the germline ends. The CDR3 runs to 16 residues.

The chain carries TRBV5-1 and TRBJ1-3, with D tentatively TRBD1 (5 bases). Germline values: CDR1 SGHRS, CDR2 YFSETQ. The CDR3 length is 17 residues. Trimming took 3 bases from V and 0 from J, leaving 16 bases between them. CDR3 protein: CASSWGLWADSGNTIYF. The CDR3 nucleotides read TGCGCCAGCAGCTGGGGCCTTTGGGCTGACTCTGGAAACACCATATATTTT.

The rearrangement joins TRBV7-3 to TRBJ2-5; maybe TRBD2 (6 bases). CDR3 size: 15 residues. V was pared by 0 bases and J by 4 bases, with 12 bases between. Germline V gene sequence: CDR1 SGHTA, CDR2 FQGTGA. The CDR3 coding sequence is TGTGCCAGCAGCTTAACTCGGGAGAGGGGAGAGACCCAGTACTTC. Protein product: CASSLTRERGETQYF.

The J gene is TRBJ1-5, the V gene TRBV3-1 (or the pseudogene TRBV3-2), with 9 bases fitting TRBD1. This CDR3 region has 14 residues. Germline V gene data show CDR1 as LGHDT and CDR2 as YNNKEL (reference sequence). J lost 6 bases, V lost 5 bases, and 5 bases had no gene match. The CDR3 region is CASSKQGASQPQHF. The CDR3 bases are TGTGCCAGCAGCAAACAGGGGGCGAGTCAGCCCCAGCATTTT.

This clone was picked up one time. The CDR3 protein is CASSDSKGGEAFF. As DNA, the CDR3 is TGTGCCAGCAGTGACTCAAAAGGGGGGGAGGCTTTCTTT. V and J are TRBV6-4 and TRBJ1-1; a weak D match, TRBD1 (6 bases). Trimming stripped 0 bases from V and 11 bases from J, with 13 bases between. The CDR3 loop spans 13 amino acids. Per the germline V gene, CDR1 is MRHNA and CDR2 is SNTAGT.

CDR3 region: CASSPLTGGGTEAFF. The CDR3, as DNA: TGTGCCAGCTCACCACTAACGGGAGGAGGCACTGAAGCTTTCTTT. V usage is TRBV18 and J usage is TRBJ1-1; D is ambiguous. This CDR3 has 15 residues. The germline V gene encodes CDR1 KGHSH and CDR2 LQKENI. Between the trimmed V and J ends, which lost 1 base and 4 bases, there was a span of 13 bases.

The chain uses TRBV19 and TRBJ1-5; TRBD1 aligns across 9 bases. The junction had 19 bases not matched to a gene; V was cut back by 7 bases and J by 0 bases. The CDR3 spans 20 residues. Per germline, CDR1 LNHDA and CDR2 SQIVND (reference sequence). CDR3 sequence reads: CASKPTRWDRASLSNQPQHF. The CDR3, as DNA: TGTGCCAGTAAGCCTACCCGGTGGGACAGGGCTAGCCTTAGCAATCAGCCCCAGCATTTT.

The chain recombines TRBV6-4 with TRBJ2-1, with TRBD2 identical over 16 bases. Trimming cost V 5 bases and J 8 bases; bases outside gene matches: 6. Germline V CDR1 and CDR2: MRHNA, SNTAGT. The CDR3 length is 16 residues. Written as DNA, the CDR3 is TGTGCCAGCAGTCCCGGGACTAGCGGGAGGGTTCATGAGCAGTTCTTC. Its protein is CASSPGTSGRVHEQFF.

This chain joins TRBV5-8 and TRBJ1-2, with D perhaps matching TRBD1 (6 bases). The germline V gene has CDR1 SGHTS and CDR2 YDEGEE. The germline V and J ends were trimmed by 0 bases and 4 bases, with 10 bases remaining between them. This CDR3 contains 14 residues. The CDR3: CASSLGGRGYGYTF. The CDR3 region has the DNA TGTGCCAGCAGCTTGGGGGGGCGCGGCTATGGCTACACCTTC.

Written as DNA, the CDR3 is TGTGCCAGCAGCCCCCAGGGGACCCGGGATACGCAGTATTTT. This codes for CASSPQGTRDTQYF. The V and J genes are TRBV3-1 (or the pseudogene TRBV3-2) and TRBJ2-3; D may be TRBD1 (6 bases). Trimming took off 4 bases at V and 6 bases at J, with 14 bases between the two ends. There are 14 residues in the CDR3. CDR1 LGHDT and CDR2 YNNKEL come from the germline V gene (reference sequence).

This rearrangement joins TRBV6-2 or TRBV6-3 to TRBJ2-3; 13 bases map to TRBD2. After removal of 2 bases from V and 2 bases from J, the junction contained 10 bases not matched to a gene. The germline gives CDR1 MNHEY, CDR2 SVGEGT. The CDR3 sequence is 19 residues long. As DNA, the CDR3 is TGTGCCAGCAGTTACCCGCTGGGGACTAGCGGGACGAACACAGATACGCAGTATTTT. Translating it yields CASSYPLGTSGTNTDTQYF.

V is TRBV2 and J is TRBJ2-1; D ambiguous. Germline-derived CDR1 and CDR2 are SNHLY and FYNNEI. The length of the CDR3 is 13 residues. Trimming took off 6 bases at V and 6 bases at J, with 12 bases between the two ends. Here the CDR3 DNA reads TGTGCCAGCAGAGGCACTACCACCAATGAGCAGTTCTTC. Translated, it gives CASRGTTTNEQFF.

This clone has only one observation. The CDR3 bases are TGTGCCAGCAGCCCATCGGGACAGGGAGGCAGAGAGACCCAGTACTTC. Its protein is CASSPSGQGGRETQYF. The chain joins TRBV11-2 to TRBJ2-5, with TRBD1 matching over 9 bases. The germline V gene has CDR1 SGHAT and CDR2 FQNNGV. V trimming: 5 bases; J trimming: 4 bases; junction bases outside the gene matches: 11. The CDR3 runs 16 residues.

The chain combines TRBV27 with TRBJ1-2; D is undetermined. With 0 bases removed from V and 4 bases from J, the gap between germline ends came to 12 bases. CDR3 length: 15 residues. Germline loops: CDR1 MNHEY, CDR2 SMNVEV (reference sequence). CDR3 residues: CASSLSWQAGYGYTF. The CDR3 DNA sequence: TGTGCCAGCAGTTTATCGTGGCAGGCGGGCTATGGCTACACCTTC.

The J gene is TRBJ1-2, the V gene TRBV30, with 11 bases that match TRBD1. Germline V gene lookup returns CDR1 GTSNPN and CDR2 SVGIG (reference sequence). The length of the CDR3 is 16 residues. V was clipped by 4 bases and J by 1 base; unmatched bases: 8. Here the CDR3 reads CAWNRDRGDLNYGYTF. CDR3 DNA: TGTGCCTGGAACCGGGACAGGGGGGACCTTAACTATGGCTACACCTTC.

The rearrangement uses TRBV28 and TRBJ2-7; maybe TRBD1 (6 bases). The germline CDR1 and CDR2 sequences are MDHEN and SYDVKM. The CDR3 has 15 residues. Trimming took 4 bases from V and 2 from J, leaving 15 bases between them. The CDR3 DNA follows: TGTGCCAGCAGTTCGGACTTCCAGGGGACCTACGAGCAGTACTTC. Its translation: CASSSDFQGTYEQYF.

The J gene is TRBJ2-7, the V gene TRBV2; 8 positions match TRBD2. The CDR3 loop spans 15 amino acids. Trimming took 2 bases from V and 2 from J; bases not matched to a gene: 5. Germline CDR1 is SNHLY and CDR2 is FYNNEI. CDR3 residues: CASSESGGPPYEQYF. The DNA for the CDR3 is TGTGCCAGCAGTGAATCGGGAGGGCCTCCCTACGAGCAGTACTTC.

The chain is built from TRBV20-1 and TRBJ2-4, with TRBD1 matching 8 bases. Germline V gene sequence: CDR1 DFQATT, CDR2 SNEGSKA (reference sequence). J was trimmed by 1 base and V by 3 bases; bases with no gene match: 11. There are 17 residues in the CDR3. Here the CDR3 DNA reads TGCAGTGCTAGTCTTGGACAGGGTCAAGGGGCCAAAAACATTCAGTACTTC. Amino acid sequence: CSASLGQGQGAKNIQYF.

V and J are TRBV7-2 and TRBJ1-4, with 8 bases lining up with TRBD1. CDR3 length equals 13 residues. Germline V gene sequence: CDR1 SGHTA, CDR2 FQGNSA. The V and J ends lost 5 bases and 7 bases, in that order; junction bases with no gene match: 3. The CDR3 coding sequence is TGTGCCAGCAGCCGAGGGACAGGTGAAAAACTGTTTTTT. Amino acid sequence: CASSRGTGEKLFF. The whole variable domain, filled in from reference TRBV7-2 and TRBJ1-4, reads GAGVSQSPSNKVTEKGKDVELRCDPISGHTALYWYRQSLGQGLEFLIYFQGNSAPDKSGLPSDRFSAERTGGSVSTLTIQRTQQEDSAVYLCASSRGTGEKLFFGSGTQLSVL.

The rearrangement joins TRBV3-1 (or the pseudogene TRBV3-2) to TRBJ2-2, with TRBD2 identical over 7 bases. V shed 1 base, J shed 2 bases, and the junction held 4 bases outside the gene matches. Per the germline V gene, CDR1 is LGHDT and CDR2 is YNNKEL (reference sequence). The CDR3 totals 16 residues. Here the CDR3 reads CASSQVLAANTGELFF. The CDR3 nucleotides are TGTGCCAGCAGCCAAGTGCTAGCGGCTAACACCGGGGAGCTGTTTTTT.